The 31 T cell receptor beta chains below all came from one sample that was sequenced in a study of T cell changes during pregnancy in multiple sclerosis. Some clones are missing from TCRdb's copy, which holds only in-frame ones; the method was immunoSEQ multiplex PCR. This sample has over 90,000 clones, with just over 90% found just once. Here the sequenced sample was peripheral blood, taken in the second trimester of pregnancy. These receptors all come from a female donor in good health, enrolled as a control in a pregnancy study.

The genes are TRBV7-6 and TRBJ2-7; 9 nucleotides align to TRBD1. V lost 5 bases, J lost 7 bases, and 3 bases stayed unmatched. The CDR3 runs 12 residues. Germline values: CDR1 SGHVS, CDR2 FNYEAQ. The CDR3: CASSPGQGEQYF. The DNA of the CDR3 is TGTGCCAGCAGCCCTGGACAGGGGGAGCAGTACTTC.

The genes are TRBV19 and TRBJ2-1; D may be TRBD2 (5 bases). This CDR3 is built from 15 residues. V lost 3 bases, J lost 6 bases, and 15 bases lay in between. Germline V gene sequence: CDR1 LNHDA, CDR2 SQIVND (reference sequence). CDR3 in amino acids: CASSIIRTGTNEQFF. Written as DNA, the CDR3 is TGTGCCAGTAGTATTATCAGGACTGGAACCAATGAGCAGTTCTTC.

V gene TRBV5-1 combines with J gene TRBJ2-2; maybe TRBD2 (5 bases). Trimming took 4 bases from V and 0 from J, leaving 10 bases between them. Germline CDR1 is SGHRS and CDR2 is YFSETQ. This CDR3 contains 15 residues. CDR3 amino acids: CASSLAGPNTGELFF. The CDR3 DNA follows: TGCGCCAGCAGCCTAGCAGGACCGAACACCGGGGAGCTGTTTTTT.

J is TRBJ1-1 and V is TRBV19; D might be TRBD1 (5 bases). The CDR3 spans 15 residues. The V gene lost 3 bases and the J gene lost 3 bases, with 14 bases spanning the gap. The germline gives CDR1 LNHDA, CDR2 SQIVND (reference sequence). The CDR3 loop reads CASSIGGGAYTEAFF. CDR3 DNA sequence: TGTGCCAGTAGTATCGGGGGTGGAGCGTACACTGAAGCTTTCTTT.

This sequence joins TRBV7-9 and TRBJ1-2; D perhaps matches TRBD1 (5 bases). Germline loops: CDR1 SEHNR, CDR2 FQNEAQ (reference sequence). The CDR3 spans 14 residues. The V end lost 5 bases, the J end lost 4 bases, and 14 bases lay between the germline ends. For the CDR3, the DNA is TGTGCCAGCAGCCGCAGCGGGGGGTCCTATGGCTACACCTTC. Its protein is CASSRSGGSYGYTF.

The J gene is TRBJ1-3, the V gene TRBV19; 8 positions match TRBD1. Trimming took 3 bases from V and 5 from J; bases not matched to a gene: 3. Germline-derived CDR1 and CDR2 are LNHDA and SQIVND (reference sequence). This CDR3 has 14 amino acids. CDR3 DNA: TGTGCCAGTAGTATCGGACAGGGTAGAAACACCATATATTTT. Its protein product is CASSIGQGRNTIYF.

The rearrangement links TRBV10-3 to TRBJ2-7; the match to TRBD2 covers 8 bases. Germline V CDR1 and CDR2: ENHRY, SYGVKD. The CDR3 totals 15 residues. V dropped 2 bases and J dropped 5; count of bases not matched to a gene: 8. CDR3: CAISEAIAGNNEQYF. The CDR3 coding sequence is TGTGCCATCAGTGAGGCGATAGCGGGAAACAACGAGCAGTACTTC.

The chain uses TRBV5-8 and TRBJ1-2; D possibly corresponds to TRBD1 (5 bases). The CDR3 extends over 14 amino acids. Germline CDR1 reads SGHTS; CDR2 reads YDEGEE. The V gene lost 0 bases and the J gene lost 5 bases, with 11 bases spanning the gap. The CDR3, as DNA: TGTGCCAGCAGCTTGGTAGGCAGGGAATATGGCTACACCTTC. Translating it yields CASSLVGREYGYTF.

V and J are TRBV7-2 and TRBJ2-3, with 7 bases aligning to TRBD2. V dropped 1 base and J dropped 1; count of bases not matched to a gene: 2. The CDR3 loop spans 15 amino acids. Germline V gene sequence: CDR1 SGHTA, CDR2 FQGNSA. The CDR3 DNA sequence: TGTGCCAGCAGCTTAGTGGCGGGGGGCACAGATACGCAGTATTTT. It is translated as CASSLVAGGTDTQYF.

The gene calls are TRBV19 and TRBJ1-4; D is ambiguous. V lost 6 bases, J lost 0 bases, and 8 bases lay in between. This CDR3 has 14 residues. Per germline, CDR1 LNHDA and CDR2 SQIVND (reference sequence). In nucleotides, the CDR3 is TGTGCCAGTAGCAGACAAGCAACTAATGAAAAACTGTTTTTT. Amino acid sequence: CASSRQATNEKLFF.

This clone was picked up a small number of times. V is TRBV5-1 and J is TRBJ1-2, with D unresolved. The length of the CDR3 is 13 residues. The V and J ends lost 0 bases and 6 bases respectively, with 9 bases between them. Germline V gene sequence: CDR1 SGHRS, CDR2 YFSETQ. In DNA, the CDR3 is TGCGCCAGCAGCTTGGCATCCGGGGATGGCTACACCTTC. It specifies CASSLASGDGYTF.

This chain links TRBV27 with TRBJ2-1; 10 bases are a match to TRBD2. This CDR3 is built from 15 residues. The germline gives CDR1 MNHEY, CDR2 SMNVEV (reference sequence). J was trimmed by 9 bases and V by 5 bases; bases with no gene match: 10. CDR3 sequence: CASSPWTSGGGEQFF. CDR3 DNA: TGTGCCAGCAGTCCCTGGACTAGCGGAGGGGGTGAGCAGTTCTTC.

The chain links TRBV18 to TRBJ2-7, with TRBD1 identical over 8 bases. The CDR3 consists of 15 residues. From germline, CDR1 is KGHSH and CDR2 LQKENI. V lost 4 bases, J lost 3 bases, and 8 bases stayed unmatched. The CDR3: CASSQDRELVYEQYF. The DNA for the CDR3 is TGTGCCAGCTCACAGGACAGGGAATTAGTCTACGAGCAGTACTTC.

This clone was recorded a few times. This chain links TRBV4-1 with TRBJ1-2; D perhaps matches TRBD1 (5 bases). V lost 0 bases and J 7 bases, leaving 18 bases between the germline ends. Germline V lookup: CDR1 MGHRA, CDR2 YSYEKL. The CDR3 spans 16 residues. CDR3 amino acids: CASSQDIWRRGVGYTF. DNA for the CDR3: TGCGCCAGCAGCCAAGACATCTGGCGGAGGGGAGTTGGCTACACCTTC.

The CDR3 sequence: CASRDRDRGFTGELFF. As DNA, the CDR3 is TGTGCCAGCAGAGACAGGGACAGGGGGTTCACCGGGGAGCTGTTTTTT. The chain employs TRBV27 and TRBJ2-2; 11 positions agree with TRBD1. CDR1 MNHEY and CDR2 SMNVEV come from the germline V gene (reference sequence). V lost 6 bases and J lost 4; bases outside the gene matches: 7. The CDR3 runs 16 residues.

The chain joins TRBV15 to TRBJ1-2; D may be TRBD1 (5 bases). Trimming shortened V by 0 bases and J by 1 base, and 9 bases separated the two germline ends. The germline V gene encodes CDR1 LNHNV and CDR2 YYDKDF (reference sequence). The CDR3 is 15 residues long. DNA of the CDR3: TGTGCCACCAGCAGAGATCCAGGGTTTAACTATGGCTACACCTTC. Its translation: CATSRDPGFNYGYTF.

The V call is TRBV6-5, the J call TRBJ1-1; no definite D call. CDR3 length: 11 amino acids. CDR1 and CDR2 from the germline V gene are MNHEY and SVGAGI. V lost 6 bases to trimming and J lost 11 bases, with 13 bases between them. This CDR3 reads CASRLRESAFF. The CDR3 DNA follows: TGTGCCAGCAGGCTGCGCGAATCGGCTTTCTTT.

The genes are TRBV30 and TRBJ1-1; D remains unclear. In germline, CDR1 is GTSNPN, CDR2 SVGIG (reference sequence). Trimming took 4 bases from V and 7 from J, leaving 10 bases between them. This CDR3 comprises 11 residues. The CDR3 loop reads CAWTARIEAFF. In DNA form, the CDR3 reads TGTGCCTGGACAGCTAGGATTGAAGCTTTCTTT.

The chain employs TRBV4-2 and TRBJ2-7; perhaps TRBD2 as D (5 bases). This CDR3 has 15 residues. Germline CDR1 is LGHNA and CDR2 is YNFKEQ. The germline V and J ends were trimmed by 3 bases and 0 bases, with 12 bases remaining between them. The CDR3 loop reads CASSQRTGNSYEQYF. CDR3 in DNA: TGTGCCAGCAGCCAGCGGACGGGAAACTCCTACGAGCAGTACTTC.

V gene TRBV2 combines with J gene TRBJ1-1; D is unclear. Germline CDR1 SNHLY, CDR2 FYNNEI. V shed 10 bases and J shed 5 bases, with 14 bases lying between them. CDR3 size: 12 residues. Written as DNA, the CDR3 is TGTGCCACCGTCGACGCGGAAACTGAAGCTTTCTTT. Encoded protein: CATVDAETEAFF.

The chain has TRBV6-6 and TRBJ1-2; D may be TRBD1 (6 bases). CDR1 is MNHNY and CDR2 is SVGAGI in the germline V gene (reference sequence). Trimming stripped 2 bases from V and 9 bases from J, with 10 bases between. CDR3 length: 12 residues. The CDR3 loop is CASSYGQSRYTF. Written as DNA, the CDR3 is TGTGCCAGCAGTTACGGACAGTCACGCTACACCTTC.

This clone has just one count. The chain has TRBV9 and TRBJ1-6; a possible D gene is TRBD1 (5 bases). CDR1 and CDR2 (germline): SGDLS, YYNGEE. The V and J ends lost 0 bases and 9 bases respectively, with 16 bases between them. The CDR3 has 16 amino acids. The CDR3 here is CASSVDSGGSGSPLHF. CDR3 DNA sequence: TGTGCCAGCAGCGTAGACTCGGGGGGTTCAGGTTCACCCCTCCACTTT.

This clone was seen once. This chain links TRBV6-6 with TRBJ1-6, with D unresolved. The CDR3 covers 12 residues. V dropped 5 bases and J dropped 4 bases, with 3 bases sitting between them. Germline values: CDR1 MNHNY, CDR2 SVGAGI (reference sequence). CDR3 sequence (DNA): TGTGCCAGCAGTCAGTATAATTCACCCCTCCACTTT. It yields the protein CASSQYNSPLHF.

This sequence joins TRBV6-5 and TRBJ1-1; a weak D match, TRBD1 (6 bases). V lost 5 bases to trimming and J lost 1 base, with 8 bases between them. Germline-derived CDR1 and CDR2 are MNHEY and SVGAGI. The CDR3 covers 13 residues. The CDR3 bases are TGTGCCAGCAGTCCGGGACAGAACACTGAAGCTTTCTTT. Amino acids: CASSPGQNTEAFF.

This clone occurred once. The V and J genes are TRBV27 and TRBJ2-6, with D possibly being TRBD1 (7 bases). This CDR3 comprises 16 residues. The V end lost 5 bases, the J end lost 0 bases, and 11 bases lay between the germline ends. From germline, CDR1 is MNHEY and CDR2 SMNVEV (reference sequence). The CDR3 bases are TGTGCCAGCAGTCAGGGGGGAATCTCTGGGGCCAACGTCCTGACTTTC. Amino acid sequence: CASSQGGISGANVLTF.

This clone appeared a single time. The chain recombines TRBV18 with TRBJ1-5; TRBD1 agrees at 8 bases. With 2 bases clipped from V and 6 bases from J, the junction kept 6 bases outside the gene matches. CDR3 length equals 15 residues. Germline values: CDR1 KGHSH, CDR2 LQKENI. The CDR3 sequence is CASSPRQGAIQPQHF. The CDR3 nucleotides are TGTGCCAGCTCACCAAGGCAGGGGGCGATTCAGCCCCAGCATTTT.

The chain recombines TRBV7-9 with TRBJ2-4, with a tentative D call TRBD1 (6 bases). V shed 4 bases and J shed 9 bases, with 16 bases lying between them. The CDR3 contains 14 residues. Germline-derived CDR1 and CDR2 are SEHNR and FQNEAQ (reference sequence). The CDR3 reads CASSSGRTAGIQYF. CDR3 nucleotides: TGTGCCAGCAGCTCCGGGCGGACAGCCGGCATTCAGTACTTC.

The V and J genes are TRBV7-6 and TRBJ1-1; D gene ambiguous. The germline V gene has CDR1 SGHVS and CDR2 FNYEAQ. The CDR3 loop spans 17 amino acids. With 5 bases removed from V and 5 bases from J, the gap between germline ends came to 24 bases. The CDR3 sequence: CASSPARGPIIRTEAFF. CDR3 sequence (DNA): TGTGCCAGCAGCCCCGCCCGAGGGCCGATTATACGAACTGAAGCTTTCTTT.

J is TRBJ2-7 and V is TRBV7-2; TRBD1 agrees at 9 bases. The CDR3 has 15 residues. The V gene end was trimmed by 5 bases and the J gene end by 7 bases; junction bases not matched to a gene: 12. In germline, CDR1 is SGHTA, CDR2 FQGNSA. The CDR3 DNA reads as TGTGCCAGCAGCGCCCGGGACAGGGAACGGTGGGAGCAGTACTTC. Residues: CASSARDRERWEQYF.

This sequence joins TRBV18 and TRBJ2-4; TRBD2 aligns across 8 bases. After removal of 6 bases from V and 2 bases from J, the junction contained 6 bases not matched to a gene. The germline V gene encodes CDR1 KGHSH and CDR2 LQKENI. CDR3 size: 15 residues. The CDR3 nucleotides are TGTGCCAGCTCCTCAAGTAGCGGGACCAAAAACATTCAGTACTTC. It specifies CASSSSSGTKNIQYF.

The DNA for the CDR3 is TGTGCCAGCAGTTTATCCCAGGGGGCACGGTCTCAGCCCCAGCATTTT. It specifies CASSLSQGARSQPQHF. The chain recombines TRBV28 with TRBJ1-5; 8 bases agree with TRBD1. The V gene end was trimmed by 1 base and the J gene end by 6 bases; junction bases not matched to a gene: 8. This CDR3 spans 16 amino acids. CDR1 is MDHEN, CDR2 SYDVKM, per germline.